This T cell receptor (beta chain) was captured in a study of shared clonotypes between healthy human individuals. Trimming removed 8 bases at V and 7 bases at J, with 20 bases between. The CDR3 length is 14 residues. Germline values: CDR1 MDHEN, CDR2 SYDVKM. Positive CCR7 selection of CD45RO-negative cells yielded the naive CD8 cells, and terminally differentiated effector memory CD45RA+ cells were excluded. Assay used: immunoSEQ multiplex PCR; TCRdb lists only in-frame clones, some missing. The sample lists millions of clones; 85% to 95% were seen once. Sequenced sample: naive CD8+ T cells from PBMCs. The receptor was derived from a man between 18 and 29 years old in good health. Some clones in this sample may be carry-over from other donors' samples. The chain carries TRBV28 and TRBJ1-1; weak D call: TRBD1 (6 bases). The CDR3 is CASSPVRGANEAFF. DNA of the CDR3: TGTGCCAGCTCCCCCGTGAGGGGGGCGAATGAAGCTTTCTTT.